A selection of T cell receptor beta chains follows, all from one sample in a study of regulatory and conventional T cells in RAG deficiency. The protocol was immunoSEQ multiplex PCR, while the TCRdb copy is restricted to in-frame clones and leaves out a portion. The data show 12,000 or so clones, with 94% seen just once and approximately 1.3% held by the top ten. This sample also appeared in a second study, on regulatory T cells.

The sample comprised CD127- CD25+ CD4+ Tregs sorted from blood. The receptors come from a human donor in good health. Both conserved end residues are part of each CDR3. A D gene is named only where the DNA matches it firmly. Size values are once, few and many counts, or a class for expanded clones, and some rows have none.

size | J | V | D | DNA | CDR3
- | TRBJ1-2 | TRBV7-9 | - | TGTGCCAGCAGCTTAGTGGAGGGAGCCCGCATCTATGGCTACACCTTC | CASSLVEGARIYGYTF
- | TRBJ1-1 | TRBV11-2 | - | TGTGCCAGCAGCATTACAACGAACACTGAAGCTTTCTTT | CASSITTNTEAFF
- | TRBJ2-5 | TRBV27 | - | TGTGCCAGCAGTTTAGGAGGTGGGTCTTCTTCGGAGACCCAGTACTTC | CASSLGGGSSSETQYF
- | TRBJ1-5 | TRBV5-1 | - | TGCGCCAGCAGCTGGAGAGGGATAGGGAATGAGCCCCAGCATTTT | CASSWRGIGNEPQHF
- | TRBJ1-1 | TRBV6-5 | TRBD1 | TGTGCCAGCAGTTCGATTACAGGGGACACTGAAGCTTTCTTT | CASSSITGDTEAFF
- | TRBJ2-7 | TRBV19 | - | TGTGCCAGTAGTGAAGCAGCGGGCCTCTCCTACGAGCAGTACTTC | CASSEAAGLSYEQYF
once | TRBJ1-2 | TRBV5-6 | TRBD1 | TGTGCCAGCAGCTTCCGAGGGGGCGCATTAGCTAACTATGGCTACACCTTC | CASSFRGGALANYGYTF
- | TRBJ1-1 | TRBV5-1 | TRBD1 | TGCGCCAGCAGCTTACAGGGGCGAGGCACTGAAGCTTTCTTT | CASSLQGRGTEAFF
once | TRBJ2-7 | TRBV21-1 | - | TGTGCCAGCATTCCGGACACGGCCTACGAGCAGTACTTC | CASIPDTAYEQYF
- | TRBJ2-1 | TRBV28 | TRBD1 | TGTGCCAGCAGTTCGGGACAGGGAGCGGGGAATGAGCAGTTCTTC | CASSSGQGAGNEQFF
- | TRBJ1-6 | TRBV19 | - | TGTGCCAGTAGTAACAGGAACAATAATTCACCCCTCCACTTT | CASSNRNNNSPLHF
- | TRBJ1-1 | TRBV4-2 | - | TGTGCCAGCAGCCAAGATAAGGGGAGGACCACTGAAGCTTTCTTT | CASSQDKGRTTEAFF
- | TRBJ1-4 | TRBV7-9 | TRBD1 | TGTGCCAGCAGCACAGACAGGGCTGGGGGAAAACTGTTTTTT | CASSTDRAGGKLFF
- | TRBJ1-5 | TRBV28 | - | TGTGCCAGCAGCCTGCCGTTTGGGCGCAATCAGCCCCAGCATTTT | CASSLPFGRNQPQHF
- | TRBJ2-2 | TRBV27 | - | TGTGCCAGCAGTTCTGGACTCACTAGGACCGGGGAGCTGTTTTTT | CASSSGLTRTGELFF
- | TRBJ2-2 | TRBV6-6 | TRBD2 | TGTGCCAGCAGCCCTGGACTAGCGGGGGCCGGGGAGCTGTTTTTT | CASSPGLAGAGELFF
few | TRBJ2-1 | TRBV7-9 | TRBD2 | TGTGCCAGCAGCTTATGGACCGGGGGGGCATTACACAATGAGCAGTTCTTC | CASSLWTGGALHNEQFF
- | TRBJ2-7 | TRBV7-9 | - | TGTGCCAGCAGCTCGGGGACACAGCCCTCCGAGCAGTACTTC | CASSSGTQPSEQYF
once | TRBJ1-5 | TRBV18 | - | TGTGCCAGCTCACCAGAAGGAGGGTGGGTGGGCAATCAGCCCCAGCATTTT | CASSPEGGWVGNQPQHF
- | TRBJ2-7 | TRBV30 | - | TGTGCCTGGAACCCAGGGGCCCCGTCCTACGAGCAGTACTTC | CAWNPGAPSYEQYF
- | TRBJ2-6 | TRBV7-6 | - | TGTGCCAGCAGCTTAGACGGGGCTGGGGCCAACGTCCTGACTTTC | CASSLDGAGANVLTF
- | TRBJ2-3 | TRBV30 | - | TGTGCCTGGAGCGCCAGGTTCGGCAGTACTTCCACAGATACGCAGTATTTT | CAWSARFGSTSTDTQYF
- | TRBJ2-3 | TRBV15 | TRBD2 | TGTGCCACCAGCGGCAGATTCAGGAGGGCGGGGGGGCTGGATACGCAGTATTTT | CATSGRFRRAGGLDTQYF
- | TRBJ2-3 | TRBV19 | TRBD1 | TGTGCCAGTAGTATCCCAGGGGGTTTTGGGCAGTATTTT | CASSIPGGFGQYF
- | TRBJ1-5 | TRBV5-5 | - | TGTGCCAGCAGCTTGGAAGCTTATAGCAATCAGCCCCAGCATTTT | CASSLEAYSNQPQHF
- | TRBJ1-2 | TRBV27 | TRBD1 | TGTGCCAGCAGCCGAGGACAGGGGGGCTATGGCTACACCTTC | CASSRGQGGYGYTF
- | TRBJ2-3 | TRBV7-9 | - | TGTGCCAGCAGCTTGCGGGACCGACCAATAGATACGCAGTATTTT | CASSLRDRPIDTQYF
- | TRBJ1-6 | TRBV30 | - | TGTGCCTGGAGTGGGGACACAGGGCTCTCTATTAGTAATTCACCCCTCCACTTT | CAWSGDTGLSISNSPLHF
- | TRBJ2-7 | TRBV9 | - | TGTGCCAGCAGCCCCCGCGGGGTGGGGGAGCAGTACTTC | CASSPRGVGEQYF
- | TRBJ2-5 | TRBV11-2 | - | TGTGCCAGCAGCCGACTTCGCTTGACTAGTAAAGAGACCCAGTACTTC | CASSRLRLTSKETQYF
- | TRBJ1-3 | TRBV6-6 | - | TGTGCCAGCAGACAGCCGACGGGAAACACCATATATTTT | CASRQPTGNTIYF
once | TRBJ1-2 | TRBV6-5 | TRBD1 | TGTGCCAGCAGTCACAGGGGGGGTGGCTACACCTTC | CASSHRGGGYTF
- | TRBJ2-7 | TRBV15 | - | TGTGCCACCAGCAGACTCCTGCGGGACAGCTACGAGCAGTACTTC | CATSRLLRDSYEQYF
- | TRBJ2-3 | TRBV4-1 | TRBD2 | TGCGCCAGCAGCCCGTGGCGGAGCGGGGGGCCCCCAGATACGCAGTATTTT | CASSPWRSGGPPDTQYF
- | TRBJ1-1 | TRBV12-5 | TRBD1 | TGTGCTAGTGGTCCGTCCCCGGGACAGGGGGAGGGAGGCGCTTTCTTT | CASGPSPGQGEGGAFF
- | TRBJ2-5 | TRBV5-4 | - | TGTGCCAGCAGCGGCGGGCCTTTCCAAGAGACCCAGTACTTC | CASSGGPFQETQYF
- | TRBJ2-5 | TRBV9 | TRBD2 | TGTGCCAGCAGCGCGCTATACGGGACTAGCGGGGAGGAGACCCAGTACTTC | CASSALYGTSGEETQYF
- | TRBJ1-4 | TRBV20-1 | - | TGCAGTGCTAGAGCAGAAAAACTGTTTTTT | CSARAEKLFF
once | TRBJ2-3 | TRBV7-6 | TRBD1 | TGTGCCAGCAGCTTACAGGGGGCGTTTGGCACAGATACGCAGTATTTT | CASSLQGAFGTDTQYF
once | TRBJ1-4 | TRBV19 | TRBD1 | TGTGCCAGTAGTATGACCCCCCAGAACAGGGGAAAACTGTTTTTT | CASSMTPQNRGKLFF
- | TRBJ2-1 | TRBV4-2 | TRBD2 | TGTGCCAGCAGCCAAGTTGTAGCGGGGGGGAACAATGAGCAGTTCTTC | CASSQVVAGGNNEQFF
once | TRBJ1-4 | TRBV7-9 | TRBD1 | TGTGCCAGCAGCTTAGCGCGAGGACAGGGGGATGAAAAACTGTTTTTT | CASSLARGQGDEKLFF
- | TRBJ1-1 | TRBV7-9 | TRBD1 | TGTGCCAGCAGCCCCGGGACAGTTAACACTGAAGCTTTCTTT | CASSPGTVNTEAFF
- | TRBJ2-7 | TRBV30 | - | TGTGCCTGGAGAGCGGGACATCGGACCTACGAGCAGTACTTC | CAWRAGHRTYEQYF
- | TRBJ2-5 | TRBV15 | TRBD1 | TGTGCCACCAGCGCAAGGACAGGGGTGGAGACCCAGTACTTC | CATSARTGVETQYF
- | TRBJ1-1 | TRBV29-1 | - | TGCAGCGTTGTTGGAGTGAACACTGAAGCTTTCTTT | CSVVGVNTEAFF
once | TRBJ2-7 | TRBV19 | TRBD2 | TGTGCCAGTAAGCTAGCGGGGACCTACGAGCAGTACTTC | CASKLAGTYEQYF
- | TRBJ1-2 | TRBV7-9 | - | TGTGCCAGCAGCTTAGACAGCTATGGCTACACCTTC | CASSLDSYGYTF
- | TRBJ2-7 | TRBV28 | TRBD2 | TGTGCCAGCAGTTTCTGGACTAGCGTCTCCTACGAGCAGTACTTC | CASSFWTSVSYEQYF
- | TRBJ1-1 | TRBV10-1 | - | TGCGCCAGCAGTGAGTTATCTTGGTGGGGCGCAAGTAGTGAAGCTTTCTTT | CASSELSWWGASSEAFF
- | TRBJ1-6 | TRBV6-5 | TRBD1 | TGTGCCAGCAGGTTACAGGGGGGGTTGAATTCACCCCTCCACTTT | CASRLQGGLNSPLHF
- | TRBJ1-6 | TRBV7-8 | - | TGTGCCAGCAGCTCCCAGGGGAGTTCGGATTCACCCCTCCACTTT | CASSSQGSSDSPLHF
- | TRBJ2-1 | TRBV19 | TRBD2 | TGTGCCAGTAGTATCGGGGGGGGTGATGAGCAGTTCTTC | CASSIGGGDEQFF
- | TRBJ2-2 | TRBV19 | - | TGTGCCAGCCGCCTTCAGGGACACGGGGAGCTGTTTTTT | CASRLQGHGELFF
- | TRBJ1-2 | TRBV4-1 | TRBD1 | TGCGCCAGCAGCAAGCGCCGGGACAGCCCATTTTACTATGGCTACACCTTC | CASSKRRDSPFYYGYTF